These 27 T cell receptor beta chains share one sample of origin, sequenced in a study of T cells expressing NK-cell markers. Reanalyzing the 5' RACE reads, TCRdb keeps one entry per CDR3 protein, without DNA. With about 440,000 distinct CDR3 sequences in the sample, the ten largest clones hold about 7.3%. The material sequenced was blood T cells: a sorted CD56 or NKG2C T cell subset, CD4+ or CD8+ T cells, or bulk PBMC T cells (not recorded which). These receptor sequences come from a woman aged 18 to 75 in good health.

V and J are TRBV28 and TRBJ2-7; TCRdb designates TRBD1, a call that cannot be tested without DNA. The CDR3 covers 14 residues. Per the germline V gene, CDR1 is MDHEN and CDR2 is SYDVKM. CDR3 loop: CASSSFLGRYEQYF.

The chain employs TRBV12-3 or TRBV12-4 and TRBJ2-3; as DNA is missing, the TRBD1 call by TCRdb cannot be tested. The CDR3 consists of 13 residues. The CDR3 spells CASSPGGPDTQYF.

The chain couples TRBV23-1 to TRBJ2-5; the TCRdb D gene call, TRBD1, has no DNA to confirm it. TRBV23-1 is labeled an ORF, and its function is uncertain. CDR3 length equals 16 residues. The CDR3 region is CASSQPTQGAWETQYF.

The genes are TRBV19 and TRBJ1-1; the D call from TCRdb, TRBD1, cannot be confirmed without DNA. Germline assignment: CDR1 LNHDA and CDR2 SQIVND (reference sequence). The CDR3 has 14 amino acids. CDR3 loop: CASSIVPGVTEAFF.

The chain employs TRBV30 and TRBJ1-4. This CDR3 has 12 residues. The V gene's germline CDR1 is GTSNPN and CDR2 SVGIG (reference sequence). The CDR3 protein is CAWEGLNEKLFF. The complete variable domain, with remaining parts taken from reference TRBV30 and TRBJ1-4, reads SQTIHQWPATLVQPVGSPLSLECTVEGTSNPNLYWYRQAAGRGLQLLFYSVGIGQISSEVPQNLSASRPQDRQFILSSKKLLLSDSGFYLCAWEGLNEKLFFGSGTQLSVL.

The CDR3 loop is CASSPLAGGTNEQFF. The chain has TRBV5-1 and TRBJ2-1; the TCRdb D gene call, TRBD2, has no DNA to confirm it. The CDR3 length is 15 residues. Per germline, CDR1 SGHRS and CDR2 YFSETQ.

The chain couples TRBV7-8 to TRBJ2-7. Germline V CDR1 and CDR2: SGHVS, FQNEAQ. The CDR3 extends over 14 amino acids. Here the CDR3 reads CASSLAVPGVEQYF.

The chain is built from TRBV19 and TRBJ1-1; TCRdb's assignment of TRBD1 cannot be checked, as there is no DNA. The germline gives CDR1 LNHDA, CDR2 SQIVND (reference sequence). This CDR3 region has 12 residues. This chain's CDR3 is CASGAAISEAFF.

The chain joins TRBV29-1 to TRBJ2-7; TCRdb picks TRBD2, but there is no DNA to check that call. Germline CDR1 reads SQVTM; CDR2 reads ANQGSEA. The CDR3 runs 13 residues. CDR3 sequence reads: CSVTGTVTYEQYF.

The CDR3 sequence: CASSLKSGNQPQHF. This rearrangement joins TRBV5-6 to TRBJ1-5. The CDR3 runs 14 residues. Germline CDR1 and CDR2: SGHDT and YYEEEE.

V and J are TRBV2 and TRBJ1-4. The V gene's germline CDR1 is SNHLY and CDR2 FYNNEI. The CDR3 is made up of 15 amino acids. The CDR3 reads CASSDFEVTNEKLFF. The full variable domain, rest sourced from reference TRBV2 and TRBJ1-4, is EPEVTQTPSHQVTQMGQEVILRCVPISNHLYFYWYRQILGQKVEFLVSFYNNEISEKSEIFDDQFSVERPDGSNFTLKIRSTKLEDSAMYFCASSDFEVTNEKLFFGSGTQLSVL.

The chain combines TRBV4-1 with TRBJ2-7. CDR3 size: 13 residues. CDR1 is MGHRA and CDR2 is YSYEKL in the germline V gene. The CDR3 is CASSQDVSYEQYF.

This chain connects TRBV7-8 to TRBJ2-2; TCRdb's D call of TRBD2 is untestable without DNA. The CDR3 is 16 residues long. Germline CDR1 is SGHVS and CDR2 is FQNEAQ. CDR3 in amino acids: CASSLSSGALGGELFF. Full variable domain (remainder filled in from reference TRBV7-8 and TRBJ2-2): GAGVSQSPRYKVAKRGQDVALRCDPISGHVSLFWYQQALGQGPEFLTYFQNEAQLDKSGLPSDRFFAERPEGSVSTLKIQRTQQEDSAVYLCASSLSSGALGGELFFGEGSRLTVL.

The chain recombines TRBV5-1 with TRBJ1-2. The CDR3 is 11 amino acids. Germline CDR1 reads SGHRS; CDR2 reads YFSETQ. CDR3 residues: CASSGDYGYTF.

The chain combines TRBV25-1 with TRBJ2-6. Germline V gives CDR1 MGHDK, CDR2 SYGVNS. The CDR3 is 15 residues long. CDR3 loop: CASSEGGSGANVLTF.

V usage is TRBV7-6 and J usage is TRBJ2-1; absent DNA, TCRdb's TRBD2 call cannot be checked. The CDR3 loop spans 16 amino acids. CDR1 is SGHVS and CDR2 is FNYEAQ in the germline V gene. CDR3 residues: CASSLLGLAGSNEQFF.

The V call is TRBV21-1, the J call TRBJ2-7; TCRdb's D call of TRBD2 is untestable without DNA. TRBV21-1 is reported as a pseudogene. This CDR3 has 15 amino acids. CDR3 sequence reads: CASPYLSGEMDEQYF.

The V gene is TRBV4-1, the J gene TRBJ2-1. Per germline, CDR1 MGHRA and CDR2 YSYEKL. The CDR3 is 11 residues long. The chain's CDR3 is CASSQSQEQFF.

This chain links TRBV7-2 with TRBJ2-3; TCRdb names TRBD1, which stays unverified in the absence of DNA. Germline V CDR1 and CDR2: SGHTA, FQGNSA. The length of the CDR3 is 15 residues. Here the CDR3 reads CASSFDGGSTDTQYF.

V usage is TRBV20-1 and J usage is TRBJ1-1; TCRdb outputs TRBD1, but without DNA this stays unchecked. Germline CDR1 is DFQATT and CDR2 is SNEGSKA (reference sequence). The CDR3 spans 13 residues. Here the CDR3 reads CSAGGQLNTEAFF.

The chain uses TRBV6-5 and TRBJ2-1. CDR3 length: 15 amino acids. Germline CDR1 is MNHEY and CDR2 is SVGAGI. This chain's CDR3 is CASSYSDGLYNEQFF.

The chain is built from TRBV7-6 and TRBJ2-5; TCRdb picks TRBD2, but there is no DNA to check that call. The germline CDR1 and CDR2 sequences are SGHVS and FNYEAQ. The CDR3 consists of 17 residues. The chain's CDR3 is CASSFGHTREGPETQYF.

The chain carries TRBV27 and TRBJ1-3. Looked up from germline, CDR1 is MNHEY and CDR2 is SMNVEV (reference sequence). This CDR3 is built from 16 residues. This CDR3 reads CASSPDYLRSGNTIYF.

The rearrangement joins TRBV7-6 to TRBJ2-7; the D call from TCRdb, TRBD2, cannot be confirmed without DNA. Germline V gene data show CDR1 as SGHVS and CDR2 as FNYEAQ. CDR3 length equals 15 residues. CDR3 sequence reads: CASRLLAGDSYEQYF.

The chain combines TRBV28 with TRBJ1-5; without DNA, the TCRdb call of TRBD1 cannot be checked. This CDR3 is 17 amino acids long. CDR1 and CDR2 from the germline V gene are MDHEN and SYDVKM. CDR3 in amino acids: CASSPGTAGWGNQPQHF.

The chain carries TRBV10-3 and TRBJ2-7; without DNA, the TCRdb call of TRBD2 cannot be checked. The CDR3 runs 13 residues. Germline V CDR1 and CDR2: ENHRY, SYGVKD. This CDR3 is CAISGGTSSEQYF.

V and J are TRBV20-1 and TRBJ2-3; TCRdb indicates TRBD2, and absent DNA this call remains unverified. There are 13 residues in the CDR3. From germline, CDR1 is DFQATT and CDR2 SNEGSKA (reference sequence). This CDR3 is CSVPKPSTDTQYF.